The rows below give T cell receptor beta chains drawn from one sample of a study of T cell responses to AZD1222 COVID-19 vaccine. Assay used: immunoSEQ multiplex PCR; TCRdb lists only in-frame clones, some missing. This repertoire shows about 140,000 clones, 93% found once; its top ten account for roughly an eighth. Source: peripheral blood, taken after recovery from COVID-19. The receptors derive from an adult who had recovered from COVID-19. CDR3s include the opening cysteine and the closing phenylalanine or tryptophan. Fields, in order: CDR3 protein, CDR3 DNA, V gene, J gene, D gene, clone size. D genes are given only for firm matches. The size entry is marked missing in some rows and otherwise reads once, few, many or a size class.

CASSLVVGGGLADTEAFF,TGTGCCAGCAGTTTAGTTGTGGGGGGGGGCTTGGCGGACACTGAAGCTTTCTTT,TRBV28,TRBJ1-1,.,.
CASSLQTSGRETQYF,TGTGCCAGCAGCTTACAGACTAGCGGGAGAGAGACCCAGTACTTC,TRBV7-9,TRBJ2-5,TRBD2,.
CASSYREREKLFF,TGTGCCAGCAGTTACCGAGAGAGGGAAAAACTGTTTTTT,TRBV6-5,TRBJ1-4,.,.
CASSNLGAGGYTF,TGTGCCAGCAGCAACCTCGGGGCCGGGGGCTACACCTTC,TRBV28,TRBJ1-2,.,.
CSADRADEQYF,TGCAGCGCGGACAGGGCCGACGAGCAGTACTTC,TRBV29-1,TRBJ2-7,TRBD1,.
CSVDGNSGNTIYF,TGCAGCGTTGACGGCAATTCGGGAAACACCATATATTTT,TRBV29-1,TRBJ1-3,.,.
CASSQDGTLRATEAFF,TGTGCCAGCAGCCAAGATGGGACTCTCAGGGCCACTGAAGCTTTCTTT,TRBV3-1/TRBV3-2,TRBJ1-1,.,.
CAWSVLGSYGYTF,TGTGCCTGGAGTGTACTTGGTAGCTATGGCTACACCTTC,TRBV30,TRBJ1-2,.,.
CAINAANTGELFF,TGTGCCATCAATGCGGCGAACACCGGGGAGCTGTTTTTT,TRBV10-3,TRBJ2-2,.,.
CATSDRSYQETQYF,TGTGCCACCAGTGATAGAAGCTACCAAGAGACCCAGTACTTC,TRBV24-1,TRBJ2-5,.,.
CASRSWGTNEKLFF,TGTGCCAGCAGATCTTGGGGGACTAATGAAAAACTGTTTTTT,TRBV2,TRBJ1-4,.,.
CASSGGTGGSGELFF,TGTGCCAGCAGCGGAGGGACAGGGGGCTCCGGGGAGCTGTTTTTT,TRBV9,TRBJ2-2,TRBD1,.
CASRRGSYQPQHF,TGTGCCAGCAGGCGGGGGTCATATCAGCCCCAGCATTTT,TRBV6-1,TRBJ1-5,.,.
CASSAGTGLDTQYF,TGTGCCAGCAGTGCCGGGACAGGGTTAGATACGCAGTATTTT,TRBV27,TRBJ2-3,TRBD1,.
CASSPRQTRNEQYF,TGTGCCAGCAGTCCCCGCCAAACTAGGAACGAGCAGTACTTC,TRBV27,TRBJ2-7,.,.
CASSSRTGGGDEQFF,TGTGCCAGCAGCTCACGGACAGGGGGAGGCGATGAGCAGTTCTTC,TRBV11-3,TRBJ2-1,TRBD1,.
CASSWTGLSYGYTF,TGTGCCAGCAGTTGGACAGGGCTTAGCTATGGCTACACCTTC,TRBV25-1,TRBJ1-2,TRBD1,.
CASSEGGGDQPQHF,TGTGCCAGCAGTGAAGGGGGGGGCGATCAGCCCCAGCATTTT,TRBV2,TRBJ1-5,.,.
CASSFGTGGTNTEAFF,TGCGCCAGCAGCTTCGGGACAGGGGGCACGAACACTGAAGCTTTCTTT,TRBV5-1,TRBJ1-1,TRBD1,once
CASSSSAGGEETQYF,TGTGCCAGCAGTTCGTCCGCTGGCGGGGAAGAGACCCAGTACTTC,TRBV7-2,TRBJ2-5,.,.